What follows describes a single T cell receptor beta chain. Study processing details: It was from reference gene primer amplification that nucleated cell counts were estimated. Libraries were prepared by immunoSEQ multiplex PCR; TCRdb keeps only in-frame clonotypes and omits some of them. That table is the source of V, J and clone size, and D and trimming were worked out from the DNA. This table holds hundreds of thousands of clones, around 89% found once. Germline V gene lookup returns CDR1 SGHRS and CDR2 YFSETQ. Trimming removed 2 bases at V and 2 bases at J, with 14 bases between. The CDR3 has 16 residues. This record belongs to a study of blood T cell repertoires in COVID-19. Participant-given clinical history determined each cohort assignment.

Sequenced sample: PBMCs or T cells enriched from blood (not recorded which). This receptor was taken from a man aged 25 to 40 who had recovered from COVID-19. The chain employs TRBV5-1 and TRBJ2-1; D unclear. DNA for the CDR3: TGCGCCAGCAGCTTTTCCCTAGTGAAACCCTACAATGAGCAGTTCTTC. Protein sequence: CASSFSLVKPYNEQFF.